This T cell receptor beta chain emerged from a study of T cell responses to AZD1222 COVID-19 vaccine. Study-level background: Researchers grouped second doses given at about 4 or about 12 weeks into one pool. Study outcomes and limitations: Nearly half of spike-specific TCRs reportedly go after variant regions that carry no mutations. Baseline seropositives among AZD1222 recipients totaled only five or six. It should be noted that donors were predominantly white British and more often female, and clonal diversity was possibly underestimated.

Sequencing used immunoSEQ multiplex PCR; TCRdb keeps in-frame clones, though not all of them. This table holds about 97,000 clones, 70% to 90% found once. Regarding this clone: Its antigen is still unknown.

CDR1 is KGHDR and CDR2 is SFDVKD in the germline V gene. This CDR3 contains 17 residues. Germline trimming cut 0 bases from V and 1 base from J; bases unmatched to any gene: 2. The V gene is TRBV24-1, the J gene TRBJ2-1; the match to TRBD1 covers 10 bases. The sample in question was peripheral blood, obtained on day 0 of AZD1222 vaccination. The sequence was obtained from an adult in good health. The CDR3 loop reads CATSDLPGQGSYNEQFF. DNA of the CDR3: TGTGCCACCAGTGATTTGCCGGGACAGGGGTCCTACAATGAGCAGTTCTTC.